This T cell receptor beta chain appears in the sequencing data of a study of blood T cells in healthy people across ages. Broader study findings: Older age went with lower TCR beta diversity per million T cells, in a roughly linear way.

Trimming took off 5 bases at V and 1 base at J, with 10 bases between the two ends. The CDR3 extends over 14 amino acids. Germline V lookup: CDR1 ENHRY, CDR2 SYGVKD. On this clonotype itself: Its antigen is not identified.

For the second PCR, which ran for about 6 to 11 cycles, a sample-barcoded 5' primer and a J-beta primer mix were used. Each CDR3 protein gets one entry after TCRdb re-called the 5' RACE reads with MiXCR. In the table there are 700,000 to 950,000 distinct CDR3 sequences, nearly 60% of which are singletons. This chain uses TRBV10-3 with TRBJ2-3, with D uncertain. Sequenced material: blood. This TCR was sampled from a man aged 25 to 45 in good health. The CDR3 loop reads CAISSVAGTDTQYF. In DNA form, the CDR3 reads TGTGCCATCAGTAGCGTTGCGGGCACAGATACGCAGTATTTT.